This T cell receptor beta chain appears in the sequencing data of a study of blood T cell repertoires in COVID-19. Study context: The United States, Italy and Spain provided the acute and convalescent COVID-19 samples. Nucleic acid was either cDNA or gDNA, and it came from T cells, B-cell-depleted T cells, or PBMCs.

V lost 3 bases, J lost 7 bases, and 7 bases lay in between. Germline CDR1 LGHNA, CDR2 YSLEER. The CDR3 extends over 12 amino acids. Original handling: Reference gene primers were amplified, and this amplification served to estimate nucleated cell counts. Generated by immunoSEQ multiplex PCR, the TCRdb table keeps only in-frame clones and is missing some. V, J and clone size are those of that table, while D and trimming were read from the DNA. The sample yields under 250,000 clones, about 88% seen once. The receptor comes from a woman aged 55-69 years with acute or convalescent COVID-19. Material: peripheral blood. The chain couples TRBV4-3 to TRBJ2-1, with D possibly TRBD1 on 6 matching bases. The CDR3 here is CASSQGANEQFF. The CDR3 DNA reads as TGCGCCAGCAGCCAGGGGGCGAATGAGCAGTTCTTC.